Reported below is one T cell receptor beta chain. Everyone who took part was roughly 18 to 89 years old, and they came from 24 US areas. The method was immunoSEQ multiplex PCR; TCRdb's version includes in-frame clones alone and lacks a portion of them. The repertoire holds over 300,000 clones, with 88% as singletons. The data were taken from a study of blood T cell repertoires in COVID-19. Looking at the study overall: In each case, the material was cDNA or gDNA derived from T cells, B-cell-depleted T cells, or PBMCs.

Germline V gene lookup returns CDR1 SGHRS and CDR2 YFSETQ. This CDR3 has 16 residues. The junction had 8 bases not matched to a gene; V was cut back by 1 base and J by 7 bases. J is TRBJ2-1 and V is TRBV5-1; 10 bases fit TRBD2. The TCR originated in a woman in her twenties or thirties with acute COVID-19. Sample: PBMCs or T cells enriched from blood (not recorded which). DNA for the CDR3: TGCGCCAGCAGCTTGATCCCTAGCGGGGGAGGTAATGAGCAGTTCTTC. It codes for CASSLIPSGGGNEQFF.